This T cell receptor (beta chain) comes out of a study of PD-1 blockade in classical Hodgkin lymphoma. Every one of the patients relapsed after autologous stem cell transplantation (brentuximab vedotin exposure was variable). Method: immunoSEQ multiplex PCR; TCRdb's copy keeps in-frame clones and lacks some. The profile covers about 150,000 clones, with approximately 81% appearing a single time and about 9.2% taken by the ten largest. This sequence originates from a human donor with classical Hodgkin lymphoma. The specimen comprised peripheral blood mononuclear cells (PBMCs), sampled before the second cycle of nivolumab.

CDR3 residues: CAWRYRNINYGYTF. CDR3 bases: TGTGCCTGGAGGTACAGGAATATTAACTATGGCTACACCTTC. The chain joins TRBV30 to TRBJ1-2, with a weak D call TRBD1 (5 bases). Germline values: CDR1 GTSNPN, CDR2 SVGIG (reference sequence). This CDR3 has 14 amino acids. Trimming removed 3 bases from V and 1 base from J, with 12 bases in between. The whole variable domain, filled in from reference TRBV30 and TRBJ1-2, reads SQTIHQWPATLVQPVGSPLSLECTVEGTSNPNLYWYRQAAGRGLQLLFYSVGIGQISSEVPQNLSASRPQDRQFILSSKKLLLSDSGFYLCAWRYRNINYGYTFGSGTRLTVV.